Presented here are 11 T cell receptor beta chains from one specimen sequenced in a study of metastatic and nonmetastatic thyroid tumors. Among the patients, none had received any treatment before thyroid surgery. TCRdb re-called the PCR reads with MiXCR. This sample has 20,000 to 30,000 clones, with approximately 20% found just once. Sequencing input: blood. These receptors were taken from a male donor with papillary thyroid cancer or a benign thyroid nodule (not recorded which). Some clones in this sample may be carry-over from other donors' samples.

This clone was observed many times. The chain employs TRBV9 and TRBJ2-3; D possibly uses TRBD1 or TRBD2 (5 bases each). Germline V gene lookup returns CDR1 SGDLS and CDR2 YYNGEE. There are 16 residues in the CDR3. Trimming removed 3 bases from V and 2 bases from J, with 16 bases in between. For the CDR3, the DNA is TGTGCCAGCAGCGCCTACCGGGACCCCGCCACAGATACGCAGTATTTT. Translating it yields CASSAYRDPATDTQYF.

This clone was found many times. The V and J genes are TRBV24-1 and TRBJ2-2; 9 bases line up with TRBD1. Looked up from germline, CDR1 is KGHDR and CDR2 is SFDVKD. The ends lost 9 bases at V and 0 bases at J; junction bases unmatched: 4. The CDR3 covers 15 residues. In DNA form, the CDR3 reads TGTGCCACCCGGGGACAGGGAGCGAACACCGGGGAGCTGTTTTTT. Translation: CATRGQGANTGELFF.

This clone came up once. The gene calls are TRBV20-1 and TRBJ2-7; D is possibly TRBD1 or TRBD2 (5 bases each). Germline V gene sequence: CDR1 DFQATT, CDR2 SNEGSKA (reference sequence). CDR3 length equals 15 residues. Trimming took 2 bases from V and 5 from J, leaving 19 bases between them. The CDR3, as DNA: TGCAGTGCTAGATTTCTGGGGCAGGGACCTGACGAGCAGTACTTC. Its translation is CSARFLGQGPDEQYF.

The chain couples TRBV6-7 to TRBJ2-7; no clear D gene. TRBV6-7 is reported as an ORF; its role is uncertain. CDR3 length: 11 residues. With 2 bases removed from V and 9 bases from J, the gap between germline ends came to 8 bases. In DNA, the CDR3 is TGTGCCAGCAGTTACAGGAAGGGGCAGTACTTC. Its translation is CASSYRKGQYF.

This clone came up many times. The gene calls are TRBV30 and TRBJ2-7; TRBD2 matches 9 bases. This CDR3 region has 14 residues. V lost 3 bases and J lost 2; bases outside the gene matches: 5. CDR1 is GTSNPN, CDR2 SVGIG, per germline (reference sequence). The CDR3 DNA follows: TGTGCCTGGAGCGCTAGCGGGGTCACCTACGAGCAGTACTTC. Translated, it gives CAWSASGVTYEQYF. Full variable domain (outside the CDR3, taken from reference TRBV30 and TRBJ2-7): SQTIHQWPATLVQPVGSPLSLECTVEGTSNPNLYWYRQAAGRGLQLLFYSVGIGQISSEVPQNLSASRPQDRQFILSSKKLLLSDSGFYLCAWSASGVTYEQYFGPGTRLTVT.

At least ten counts were recorded for this clone. This sequence joins TRBV7-9 and TRBJ2-7, with D unclear. The CDR3 sequence is 11 residues long. V was pared by 7 bases and J by 4 bases, with 8 bases between. CDR1 SEHNR and CDR2 FQNEAQ come from the germline V gene (reference sequence). The CDR3: CASTRAYEQYF. CDR3 in DNA: TGTGCCAGCACCCGAGCTTACGAGCAGTACTTC.

Details on this clone: Being one base from a much bigger clone, this may be a read error. V is TRBV5-4 and J is TRBJ2-1; 7 bases are a match to TRBD2. This CDR3 region has 13 residues. CDR1 is SGHNT and CDR2 is YYREEE in the germline V gene (reference sequence). The CDR3 spells CASSPTSYNEQVF. CDR3 in DNA: TGTGCCAGCAGCCCGACTAGCTACAATGAGCAGGTCTTC.

About this clone: At one of its ends the junction is not consistent with the germline gene, which may arise from a read error. The chain joins TRBV6-1 to TRBJ2-2; TRBD2 agrees at 7 bases. Germline V gene lookup returns CDR1 MNHNS and CDR2 SASEGT. The CDR3 loop spans 17 amino acids. For the CDR3, the DNA is TGTGCCAGCAGTAAAACTAAAGGGTGTGGACCTCGGGGGGAGCTGTTCTTT. Amino acid sequence: CASSKTKGCGPRGELFF.

The table lists this clone with a few counts. The CDR3 loop is CASSPGTSGYNEQFF. The CDR3 coding sequence is TGTGCCAGCAGCCCCGGGACTAGCGGTTACAATGAGCAGTTCTTC. The V call is TRBV12-3 or TRBV12-4, the J call TRBJ2-1; 11 positions match TRBD2. The CDR3 sequence is 15 residues long. Trimming took 6 bases from V and 4 from J; bases not matched to a gene: 5.

By its share, this clone is medium-sized. V usage is TRBV27 and J usage is TRBJ2-3; TRBD1 aligns across 7 bases. The germline gives CDR1 MNHEY, CDR2 SMNVEV (reference sequence). Losses at the gene ends were 5 bases for V and 1 base for J; bases not matched to a gene: 3. This CDR3 has 14 amino acids. This CDR3 is CASSLGQGTDTQYF. The DNA of the CDR3 is TGTGCCAGCAGTCTCGGACAGGGCACAGATACGCAGTATTTT.

This chain links TRBV20-1 with TRBJ2-7, with 8 nucleotides matching TRBD2. V shed 2 bases and J 6 bases; nucleotides not matched to a gene: 3. Germline V gene lookup returns CDR1 DFQATT and CDR2 SNEGSKA (reference sequence). This CDR3 is built from 12 residues. The DNA of the CDR3 is TGCAGTGCTAGAACCGGGGGGGTCGAGCAGTACTTC. Translated: CSARTGGVEQYF.